This is a list of T cell receptor beta chains from one sample in a study of a mutant IDH1 vaccine in newly diagnosed glioma. These TCRs are of unknown antigen specificity. Here immunoSEQ multiplex PCR was the method, and the copy in TCRdb shows in-frame clones only, minus some. Of around 70,000 clones in the sample, roughly 86% are singletons; the top ten hold 2% to 2.5%. The sequencing here drew on PBMCs, taken from a glioma patient whose treatment included an IDH1 peptide vaccine. Receptors originate from a man aged 25 to 40 with glioma. Both conserved end residues are part of each CDR3. A D gene is named only where the DNA matches it firmly. The size field is filled for only some rows; it gives once, few, many or a size class.

clone size,CDR3 length,J gene,D gene,V gene,CDR3 DNA,CDR3 protein
-,16,TRBJ2-1,TRBD2,TRBV27,TGTGCCAGCAGTTTTCTGCTAGCGGGGGGGGACAATGAGCAGTTCTTC,CASSFLLAGGDNEQFF
-,18,TRBJ2-1,-,TRBV28,TGTGCCAGCAGTGTCCCGGATGGAGGGGTCCGGGTTCACAATGAGCAGTTCTTC,CASSVPDGGVRVHNEQFF
-,13,TRBJ1-1,-,TRBV28,TGTGCCAGCAGTTTTGTCAGGGACACTGAAGCTTTCTTT,CASSFVRDTEAFF
-,15,TRBJ1-2,-,TRBV5-1,TGCGCCAGCAGCCCCGACACGTCCCTCTGGTGGGGCTACACCTTC,CASSPDTSLWWGYTF
few,13,TRBJ2-7,TRBD2,TRBV27,TGTGCCAGCAGTTTCGGCAGGGAGGGCGAGCAGTACTTC,CASSFGREGEQYF
-,12,TRBJ1-2,-,TRBV7-9,TGTGCCAGCACCCAGGGGCCTAGCGGCTACACCTTC,CASTQGPSGYTF
-,13,TRBJ1-2,-,TRBV10-3,TGTGCCATCAGTGAGGAGGGCTCTTATGGCTACACCTTC,CAISEEGSYGYTF
-,13,TRBJ1-2,-,TRBV27,TGTGCCAGCAGGGGAGGGGGGGGCCATGGCTACACCTTC,CASRGGGGHGYTF
-,14,TRBJ1-2,-,TRBV5-1,TGCGCCAGCAGCTCTACCCAGGGGAGTTATGGCTACACCTTC,CASSSTQGSYGYTF
-,13,TRBJ1-1,TRBD1,TRBV19,TGTGCCAGTAGCCCACAGGGGGGCACTGAAGCTTTCTTT,CASSPQGGTEAFF
-,15,TRBJ2-3,TRBD2,TRBV7-3,TGTGCCAGCAGCCCGAGGGGACTATTCACAGATACGCAGTATTTT,CASSPRGLFTDTQYF
few,16,TRBJ2-3,-,TRBV21-1,TGTGCCAGCAGCAAACGCCCGACAGGGGGCACAGATACGCAGTATTTT,CASSKRPTGGTDTQYF
-,14,TRBJ1-1,-,TRBV7-2,TGTGCCAGCAGCTTAAAAGTGTATAACACTGAAGCTTTCTTT,CASSLKVYNTEAFF
once,13,TRBJ1-6,-,TRBV2,TGTGCCAGCAGGTTCAGGGAGGATTCACCCCTCCACTTT,CASRFREDSPLHF
-,13,TRBJ1-1,-,TRBV4-2,TGTGCCAGCAGCGGGGTCGCAAGTCTAGTAGCTTTCTTT,CASSGVASLVAFF
-,14,TRBJ1-4,-,TRBV19,TGTGCCAGTAGTACACAGGGTACTAATGAAAAACTGTTTTTT,CASSTQGTNEKLFF
few,12,TRBJ2-5,-,TRBV30,TGTGCCTGGGGTCTAGACCAGGAGACCCAGTACTTC,CAWGLDQETQYF
-,14,TRBJ1-6,TRBD1,TRBV2,TGTGCCAGCAGTGTGGGACAGGCAAATTCACCCCTCCACTTT,CASSVGQANSPLHF
-,16,TRBJ1-4,-,TRBV5-1,TGCGCCAGCAGCTTTGGGTTGGAAGCCTTAAATGAAAAACTGTTTTTT,CASSFGLEALNEKLFF
-,13,TRBJ2-3,-,TRBV7-3,TGTGCCAGCAGCTCCGAGAACACAGATACGCAGTATTTT,CASSSENTDTQYF
-,13,TRBJ1-2,-,TRBV5-4,TGTGCCAGCAGCTTACGGAATAACTATGGCTACACCTTC,CASSLRNNYGYTF
-,15,TRBJ2-7,-,TRBV5-6,TGTGCCAGCAGTACCCTACGGGGGAGCTCCTACGAGCAGTACTTC,CASSTLRGSSYEQYF
-,19,TRBJ2-3,TRBD2,TRBV5-4,TGTGCCAGCAGCTCGGTCCCCCACCCTGGCGGGAGGAGCACAGATACGCAGTATTTT,CASSSVPHPGGRSTDTQYF
-,14,TRBJ2-2,-,TRBV7-9,TGTGCCATCTACTTTAAGGTGAACACCGGGGAGCTGTTTTTT,CAIYFKVNTGELFF
-,14,TRBJ2-7,TRBD2,TRBV28,TGTGCCAGCAGTACGCCGTTTCTAGCGGGCGAGCAGTACTTC,CASSTPFLAGEQYF
-,15,TRBJ1-3,-,TRBV5-5,TGTGCCAGCAGTAGAGACGCCTTCTCTGGAAACACCATATATTTT,CASSRDAFSGNTIYF
-,12,TRBJ1-2,-,TRBV28,TGTGCCAGCGCCGGGGCCACCCGTGGCTACACCTTC,CASAGATRGYTF
-,13,TRBJ2-7,TRBD2,TRBV10-3,TGTGCCATCAGTGAGGGTAGCGGGAGAGGGCAGTACTTC,CAISEGSGRGQYF
-,18,TRBJ1-4,TRBD1,TRBV2,TGTGCCAGCAGAACACCACTAAGACAGGGGGCTCTTGATGAAAAACTGTTTTTT,CASRTPLRQGALDEKLFF
few,15,TRBJ2-7,TRBD2,TRBV11-2,TGTGCCAGCAGCTTACTAGCGGGAGGGAGCAACGAGCAGTACTTC,CASSLLAGGSNEQYF
-,15,TRBJ2-7,-,TRBV9,TGTGCCAGCAGCGGCTTTGGGGGGACATCCTACGAGCAGTACTTC,CASSGFGGTSYEQYF
-,15,TRBJ2-1,-,TRBV7-9,TGTGCCAGCAGCGTAGAGGTCTGGGGGCACAATGAGCAGTTCTTC,CASSVEVWGHNEQFF
-,16,TRBJ2-7,-,TRBV4-2,TGTGCCAGCAGCCAACAAGCGGCCAGGGGACCCTACGAGCAGTACTTC,CASSQQAARGPYEQYF
-,15,TRBJ2-5,TRBD1,TRBV7-9,TGTGCCAGCAGCCCGTACAGGGGGCGCGGGGAGACCCAGTACTTC,CASSPYRGRGETQYF
-,16,TRBJ1-1,-,TRBV9,TGTGCCAGCAGCGTAGGTTTAGGGTGGAGGATCACTGAAGCTTTCTTT,CASSVGLGWRITEAFF
-,15,TRBJ2-3,TRBD2,TRBV6-5,TGTGCCAGCAGTTACACTAGCGGATTCACAGATACGCAGTATTTT,CASSYTSGFTDTQYF
-,14,TRBJ1-1,-,TRBV4-3,TGCGCCAGCAGCCAAGATTCCGGGGGAACTGAAGCTTTCTTT,CASSQDSGGTEAFF
-,16,TRBJ2-7,-,TRBV15,TGTGCCACCAGCAGAGATTGGAAAGCGACCTCCTACGAGCAGTACTTC,CATSRDWKATSYEQYF